The present T cell receptor beta chain was sequenced within a study of T-cell reconstitution after alpha-beta-depleted transplantation in children. This clonotype was counted many times. Its cognate antigen is unknown. Findings of the study overall: Counts and diversity of T cells one year after transplant came mostly from newly produced T cells.

The germline V and J ends were trimmed by 0 bases and 12 bases, with 12 bases remaining between them. The germline gives CDR1 MNHEY, CDR2 SVGEGT. The CDR3 runs to 13 residues. For TCRbeta, the library was prepared with unique molecular identifiers. TCRdb analysed the PCR reads with MiXCR anew, one entry per CDR3 protein. There are nearly 350,000 distinct CDR3 sequences in the sample; about 17% occur only once, and about 41% lies in the top ten. This TCR came from a male patient between 2 and 15 years old who had a stem cell transplant for acute lymphoblastic leukemia, so the T cells may come from the graft donor. Here the sequenced sample was PBMCs, mostly from graft donor cells, taken 360 days after TCRalphabeta/CD19-depleted stem cell transplant. V is TRBV6-2 or TRBV6-3 and J is TRBJ2-1; D gene ambiguous. The chain's CDR3 is CASSYSMQIGQFF. The CDR3 DNA reads TGTGCCAGCAGTTACTCGATGCAAATTGGGCAGTTCTTC.